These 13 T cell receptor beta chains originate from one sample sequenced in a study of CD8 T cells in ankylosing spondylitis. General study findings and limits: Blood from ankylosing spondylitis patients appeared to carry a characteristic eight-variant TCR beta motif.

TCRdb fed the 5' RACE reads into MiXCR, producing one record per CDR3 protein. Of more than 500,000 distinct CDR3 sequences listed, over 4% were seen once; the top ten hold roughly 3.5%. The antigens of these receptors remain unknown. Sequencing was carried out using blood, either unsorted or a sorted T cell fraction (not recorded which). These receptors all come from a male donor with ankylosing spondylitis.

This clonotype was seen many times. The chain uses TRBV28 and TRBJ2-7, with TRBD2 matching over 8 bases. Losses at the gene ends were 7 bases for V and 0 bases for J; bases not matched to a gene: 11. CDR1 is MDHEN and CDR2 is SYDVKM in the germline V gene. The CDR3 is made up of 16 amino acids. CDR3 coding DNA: TGTGCCAGCATCCGCCCGGGGGGGGGAAGCTCCTACGAGCAGTACTTC. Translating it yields CASIRPGGGSSYEQYF.

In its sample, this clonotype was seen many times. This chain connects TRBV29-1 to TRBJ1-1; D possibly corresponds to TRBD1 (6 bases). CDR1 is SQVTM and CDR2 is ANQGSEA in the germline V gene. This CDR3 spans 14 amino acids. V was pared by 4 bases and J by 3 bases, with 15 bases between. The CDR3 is CSVGSRGSYTEAFF. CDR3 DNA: TGCAGCGTTGGAAGCAGGGGAAGTTACACTGAAGCTTTCTTT.

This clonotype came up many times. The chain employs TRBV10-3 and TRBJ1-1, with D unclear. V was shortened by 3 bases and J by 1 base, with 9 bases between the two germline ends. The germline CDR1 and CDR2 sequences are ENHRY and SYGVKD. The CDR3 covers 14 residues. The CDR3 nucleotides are TGTGCCATCAGTGACAGATCCCAGAACACTGAAGCTTTCTTT. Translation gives CAISDRSQNTEAFF.

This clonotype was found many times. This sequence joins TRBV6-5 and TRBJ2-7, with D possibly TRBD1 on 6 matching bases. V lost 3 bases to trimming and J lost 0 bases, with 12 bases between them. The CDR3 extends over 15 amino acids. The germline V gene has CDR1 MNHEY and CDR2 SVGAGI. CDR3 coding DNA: TGTGCCAGCAGTTATCGGCAGGGGCTCTCCTACGAGCAGTACTTC. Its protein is CASSYRQGLSYEQYF.

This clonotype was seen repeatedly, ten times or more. The CDR3 DNA reads TGTGCCAGCAGTTACTCGGGGGCTGAAGCTTTCTTT. It is translated as CASSYSGAEAFF. This chain connects TRBV6-2 or TRBV6-3 to TRBJ1-1, with a possible D match to TRBD1 (5 bases). The CDR3 is 12 amino acids. V lost 0 bases and J 6 bases, leaving 5 bases between the germline ends. Germline values: CDR1 MNHEY, CDR2 SVGEGT.

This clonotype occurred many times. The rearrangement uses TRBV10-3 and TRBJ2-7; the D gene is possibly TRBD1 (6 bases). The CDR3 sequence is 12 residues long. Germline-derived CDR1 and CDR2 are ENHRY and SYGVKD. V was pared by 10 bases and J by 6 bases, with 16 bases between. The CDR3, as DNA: TGTGCCACCGCCCCGGGACAACCCGAGCAGTACTTC. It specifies CATAPGQPEQYF.

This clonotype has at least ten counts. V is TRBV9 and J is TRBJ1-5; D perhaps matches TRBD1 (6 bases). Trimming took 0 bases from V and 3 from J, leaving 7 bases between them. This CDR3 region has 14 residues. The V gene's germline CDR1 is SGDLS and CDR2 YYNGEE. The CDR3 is CASSVGTVNQPQHF. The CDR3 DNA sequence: TGTGCCAGCAGCGTAGGGACAGTCAATCAGCCCCAGCATTTT.

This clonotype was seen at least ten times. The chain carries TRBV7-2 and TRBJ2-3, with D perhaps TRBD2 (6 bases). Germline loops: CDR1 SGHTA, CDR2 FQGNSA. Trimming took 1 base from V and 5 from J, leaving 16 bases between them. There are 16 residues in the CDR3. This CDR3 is CASSLGAGGLRDTQYF. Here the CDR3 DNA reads TGTGCCAGCAGCTTAGGGGCCGGGGGTCTCAGAGATACGCAGTATTTT.

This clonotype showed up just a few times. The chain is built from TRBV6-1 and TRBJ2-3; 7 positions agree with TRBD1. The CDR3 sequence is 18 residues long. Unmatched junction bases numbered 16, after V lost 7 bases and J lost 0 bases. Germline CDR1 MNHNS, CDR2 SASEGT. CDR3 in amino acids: CASTHLRYRGSSTDTQYF. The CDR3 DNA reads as TGTGCCAGCACCCACCTCAGGTACAGGGGCTCTAGCACAGATACGCAGTATTTT.

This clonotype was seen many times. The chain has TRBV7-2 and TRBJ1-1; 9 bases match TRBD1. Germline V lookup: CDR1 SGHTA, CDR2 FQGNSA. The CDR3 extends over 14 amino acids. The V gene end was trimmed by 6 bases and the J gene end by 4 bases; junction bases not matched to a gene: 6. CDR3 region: CASRITGGRTEAFF. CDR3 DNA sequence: TGTGCCAGCAGAATAACAGGGGGCCGCACTGAAGCTTTCTTT.

This CDR3 is CASSTRQGANTGELFF. The CDR3 DNA is TGTGCCAGCAGCACCCGACAGGGCGCGAACACCGGGGAGCTGTTTTTT. The rearrangement links TRBV7-2 to TRBJ2-2; 7 bases are a match to TRBD1. The CDR3 has 16 amino acids. V was clipped by 5 bases and J by 0 bases; unmatched bases: 6. Per germline, CDR1 SGHTA and CDR2 FQGNSA.

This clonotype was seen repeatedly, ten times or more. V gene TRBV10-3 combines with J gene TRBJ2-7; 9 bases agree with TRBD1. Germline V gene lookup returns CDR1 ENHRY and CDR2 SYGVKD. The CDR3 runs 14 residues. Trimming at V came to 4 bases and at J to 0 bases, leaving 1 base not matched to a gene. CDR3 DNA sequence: TGTGCCATCAGTGCGGGACAGGGCTCCTACGAGCAGTACTTC. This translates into CAISAGQGSYEQYF.

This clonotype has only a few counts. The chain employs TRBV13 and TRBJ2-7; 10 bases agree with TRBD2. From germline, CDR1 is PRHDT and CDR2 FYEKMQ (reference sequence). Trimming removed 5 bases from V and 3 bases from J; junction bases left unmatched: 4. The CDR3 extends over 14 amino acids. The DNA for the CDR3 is TGTGCCAGCAGCCCGGGACTAGCGAACTACGAGCAGTACTTC. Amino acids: CASSPGLANYEQYF.